This T cell receptor (beta chain) comes out of a study of T cells in Graves' hyperthyroidism and ophthalmopathy. This clonotype has only a few counts. Antigen: not known. The study's findings and limits: Ophthalmopathy was identified by the model a median about 6.8 months ahead of onset.

This CDR3 is built from 14 residues. Germline V gene lookup returns CDR1 LNHDA and CDR2 SQIVND (reference sequence). Trimming took off 5 bases at V and 7 bases at J, with 17 bases between the two ends. The source material, RNA transcripts, was used to amplify TCR beta CDR3 regions. A set of HTBI primers served as the primers for a first-round RT-PCR of the TCR CDR3. Each CDR3 protein is one row after TCRdb ran MiXCR on the multiplex PCR reads. The sample carries roughly 300,000 distinct CDR3 sequences, approximately 13% recorded once. The definition of stable Graves' hyperthyroidism was no ophthalmopathy progression within 18 months.

This TCR was recovered from a woman aged 25 to 39 with Graves' hyperthyroidism. The sequencing sample was made of blood. The chain links TRBV19 to TRBJ2-5; perhaps D is TRBD1 or TRBD2 (6 bases each). The CDR3 bases are TGTGCCAGTAGTTTCGGGACCGGGGGCGCGACCCAGTACTTC. It yields the protein CASSFGTGGATQYF.